This is a list of T cell receptor beta chains from one sample in a study of blood T cell repertoires in COVID-19. The table came from immunoSEQ multiplex PCR; TCRdb's copy has only in-frame clones and leaves some out. Here the sample spans roughly 450,000 clones, 90% being singletons. The sample consisted of PBMCs or T cells enriched from blood (not recorded which). The receptors were sampled from a man younger than 35 who had recovered from COVID-19. The CDR3 runs from the conserved cysteine through the conserved F or W. The order of the fields is clone size, CDR3 length, J gene, D gene, V gene, CDR3 protein, CDR3 DNA. D genes are given only for firm matches. Clone size is shown for a subset of rows, as once, few, many or a class of expanded clone.

-,12,TRBJ2-3,TRBD2,TRBV5-4,CATSGSTDTQYF,TGTGCCACTAGCGGGAGCACAGATACGCAGTATTTT
-,16,TRBJ2-3,-,TRBV19,CASSIEGTFGTDTQYF,TGTGCCAGTAGTATCGAGGGGACATTCGGCACAGATACGCAGTATTTT
few,13,TRBJ2-1,TRBD1,TRBV12-3/TRBV12-4,CASSLGQLIEQFF,TGTGCCAGCAGTTTGGGACAGTTGATTGAGCAGTTCTTC
once,14,TRBJ2-1,-,TRBV30,CAWGEQLALGEQFF,TGTGCCTGGGGGGAGCAACTAGCTTTGGGTGAGCAGTTCTTC
-,15,TRBJ1-2,-,TRBV5-8,CASSLGPGTAYGYTF,TGTGCCAGCAGCTTGGGGCCCGGAACAGCCTATGGCTACACCTTC
-,15,TRBJ1-4,-,TRBV5-1,CASSLSAGGGEKLFF,TGCGCCAGCAGCTTATCCGCGGGGGGAGGTGAAAAACTGTTTTTT
-,16,TRBJ1-6,-,TRBV3-1/TRBV3-2,CASSATQDSANSPLHF,TGTGCCAGCAGCGCAACCCAGGACAGTGCTAATTCACCCCTCCACTTT
-,15,TRBJ2-2,TRBD2,TRBV7-9,CASSQGLAGTGELFF,TGTGCCAGCAGCCAGGGACTAGCGGGCACCGGGGAGCTGTTTTTT
once,11,TRBJ2-7,-,TRBV5-1,CASSSAGEQYF,TGCGCCAGCAGCTCTGCGGGGGAGCAGTACTTC
-,16,TRBJ1-2,TRBD1,TRBV2,CASSEFRGGGPGGYTF,TGTGCCAGCAGTGAATTTCGTGGAGGGGGCCCTGGTGGCTACACCTTC
-,15,TRBJ2-7,TRBD1,TRBV6-5,CASSYGGTGTYEQYF,TGTGCCAGCAGTTATGGGGGGACAGGTACCTACGAGCAGTACTTC
-,14,TRBJ2-1,TRBD1,TRBV6-5,CASSYSGTGVEQFF,TGTGCCAGCAGTTACTCCGGGACAGGGGTTGAGCAGTTCTTC
-,11,TRBJ1-2,-,TRBV29-1,CSGRLDYGYTF,TGCAGCGGCCGACTTGACTATGGCTACACCTTC
-,15,TRBJ2-7,TRBD1,TRBV25-1,CASSGETGGDYEQYF,TGTGCCAGCAGCGGCGAGACAGGGGGCGACTACGAGCAGTACTTC
once,15,TRBJ1-6,-,TRBV19,CASITRTSDNSPLHF,TGTGCCAGTATCACCCGGACAAGCGATAATTCACCCCTCCACTTT
-,15,TRBJ1-1,TRBD1,TRBV28,CASKGQPLLDTEAFF,TGTGCCAGCAAGGGACAGCCTCTTCTTGACACTGAAGCTTTCTTT
-,18,TRBJ2-5,TRBD2,TRBV25-1,CASSEFSPSGGLQETQYF,TGTGCCAGCAGTGAATTTTCACCCAGCGGGGGTCTCCAAGAGACCCAGTACTTC
-,15,TRBJ2-2,-,TRBV11-2,CASSPIRMNTGELFF,TGTGCCAGCAGCCCCATCAGGATGAACACCGGGGAGCTGTTTTTT
-,13,TRBJ2-3,TRBD2,TRBV2,CASCSGSTDTQYF,TGTGCCAGCTGTAGCGGGAGCACAGATACGCAGTATTTT
-,12,TRBJ1-2,TRBD1,TRBV5-5,CASSRTGVGYTF,TGTGCCAGCAGCAGAACAGGGGTCGGCTACACCTTC
-,13,TRBJ1-6,-,TRBV2,CASSADSESPLHF,TGTGCCAGCAGTGCAGACAGCGAGTCACCCCTCCACTTT
-,14,TRBJ1-5,-,TRBV2,CASSDLYSNQPQHF,TGTGCCAGCAGTGACCTGTATAGCAATCAGCCCCAGCATTTT
-,13,TRBJ2-7,-,TRBV12-3/TRBV12-4,CASSGTQPYEQYF,TGTGCCAGCAGCGGCACACAGCCCTACGAGCAGTACTTC
-,14,TRBJ1-2,-,TRBV6-2/TRBV6-3,CASSYSGQGYGYTF,TGTGCCAGCAGTTACTCAGGGCAGGGATATGGCTACACCTTC
-,14,TRBJ2-7,TRBD1,TRBV5-6,CASSLGQGISEQYF,TGTGCCAGCAGCTTGGGACAGGGCATATCCGAGCAGTACTTC
-,13,TRBJ1-2,-,TRBV3-1/TRBV3-2,CASKADAHYGYTF,TGTGCCAGCAAAGCGGACGCTCACTATGGCTACACCTTC
-,17,TRBJ2-2,-,TRBV15,CATSRTWGGTGTGELFF,TGTGCCACCAGCAGAACCTGGGGTGGGACTGGGACCGGGGAGCTGTTTTTT
-,14,TRBJ1-2,TRBD1,TRBV19,CASRGTGANYGYTF,TGTGCCAGTAGGGGGACAGGGGCCAACTATGGCTACACCTTC
once,14,TRBJ1-1,TRBD1,TRBV6-5,CASSRGQLNTEAFF,TGTGCCAGCAGTCGGGGACAGCTAAACACTGAAGCTTTCTTT
few,15,TRBJ1-3,-,TRBV11-2,CASSLGESSGNTIYF,TGTGCCAGCAGCTTAGGTGAGAGCTCTGGAAACACCATATATTTT
-,13,TRBJ2-1,-,TRBV5-1,CASSTGSYNEQFF,TGCGCCAGCAGCACCGGGTCCTACAATGAGCAGTTCTTC
-,15,TRBJ1-1,-,TRBV5-1,CASSLGATVNTEAFF,TGCGCCAGCAGCTTAGGCGCGACAGTGAACACTGAAGCTTTCTTT
-,14,TRBJ2-5,TRBD2,TRBV7-2,CASSLGGGGETQYF,TGTGCCAGCAGCTTGGGCGGGGGTGGAGAGACCCAGTACTTC
-,16,TRBJ2-1,-,TRBV27,CASSFAGPVSYNEQFF,TGTGCCAGCAGTTTCGCGGGACCGGTGTCCTACAATGAGCAGTTCTTC
-,13,TRBJ2-2,-,TRBV5-6,CASRASNTGELFF,TGTGCCAGCAGGGCATCGAACACCGGGGAGCTGTTTTTT
-,15,TRBJ1-4,-,TRBV28,CASSSLGGVVEKLFF,TGTGCCAGCAGTTCCCTGGGAGGGGTGGTGGAAAAACTGTTTTTT
-,13,TRBJ1-5,-,TRBV11-3,CASSLSGVAPQHF,TGTGCCAGCAGCTTATCAGGGGTCGCGCCCCAGCATTTT
-,16,TRBJ1-1,TRBD1,TRBV30,CAWSFSTGGLNTEAFF,TGTGCCTGGAGTTTCTCGACAGGGGGCTTGAACACTGAAGCTTTCTTT
-,17,TRBJ2-3,-,TRBV5-1,CASSLAGGAAAWDTQYF,TGCGCCAGCAGCTTGGCCGGGGGAGCGGCTGCCTGGGATACGCAGTATTTT